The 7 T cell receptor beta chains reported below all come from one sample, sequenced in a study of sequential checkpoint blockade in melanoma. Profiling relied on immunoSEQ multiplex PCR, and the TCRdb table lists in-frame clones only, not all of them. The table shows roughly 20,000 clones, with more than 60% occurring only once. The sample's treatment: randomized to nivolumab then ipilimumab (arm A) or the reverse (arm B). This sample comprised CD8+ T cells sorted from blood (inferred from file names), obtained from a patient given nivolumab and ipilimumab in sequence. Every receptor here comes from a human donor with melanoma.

CDR3 coding DNA: TGTGCCAGTAGTGCCGACTCGGACAGCCTAGGGACCGCAACTAATGAAAAACTGTTTTTT. Its protein product is CASSADSDSLGTATNEKLFF. This chain connects TRBV19 to TRBJ1-4, with D possibly TRBD1 on 6 matching bases. Trimming took off 5 bases at V and 0 bases at J, with 25 bases between the two ends. Germline V gene data show CDR1 as LNHDA and CDR2 as SQIVND (reference sequence). CDR3 length: 20 amino acids.

This CDR3 is CASSFKQGDLEQYF. CDR3 nucleotides: TGTGCCAGCAGTTTCAAACAGGGGGACCTCGAGCAGTACTTC. The V and J genes are TRBV6-5 and TRBJ2-7; 8 bases align to TRBD1. This CDR3 comprises 14 residues. V shed 4 bases, J shed 6 bases, and the junction held 8 bases outside the gene matches. Germline V CDR1 and CDR2: MNHEY, SVGAGI.

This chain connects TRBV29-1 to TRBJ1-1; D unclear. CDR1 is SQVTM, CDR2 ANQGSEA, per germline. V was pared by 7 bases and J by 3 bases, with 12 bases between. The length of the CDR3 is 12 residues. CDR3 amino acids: CSAEGRDTEAFF. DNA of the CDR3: TGCAGCGCGGAAGGGCGGGACACTGAAGCTTTCTTT. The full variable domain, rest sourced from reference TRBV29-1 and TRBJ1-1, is SAVISQKPSRDICQRGTSLTIQCQVDSQVTMMFWYRQQPGQSLTLIATANQGSEATYESGFVIDKFPISRPNLTFSTLTVSNMSPEDSSIYLCSAEGRDTEAFFGQGTRLTVV.

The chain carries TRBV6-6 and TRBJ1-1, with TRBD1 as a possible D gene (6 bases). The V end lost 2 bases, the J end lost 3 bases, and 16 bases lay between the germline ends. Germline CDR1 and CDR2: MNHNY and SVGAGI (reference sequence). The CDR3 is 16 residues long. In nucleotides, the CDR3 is TGTGCCAGCAGTTACACGCAGACAGGATGGGACACTGAAGCTTTCTTT. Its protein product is CASSYTQTGWDTEAFF.

The CDR3 here is CAWGLGQPYEQYF. CDR3 nucleotide sequence: TGTGCCTGGGGGTTGGGACAGCCCTACGAGCAGTACTTC. The chain employs TRBV30 and TRBJ2-7; 7 bases are shared with TRBD1. The CDR3 extends over 13 amino acids. The V segment lost 5 bases and the J segment 2 bases; nucleotides outside the gene matches: 6. CDR1 is GTSNPN, CDR2 SVGIG, per germline (reference sequence).

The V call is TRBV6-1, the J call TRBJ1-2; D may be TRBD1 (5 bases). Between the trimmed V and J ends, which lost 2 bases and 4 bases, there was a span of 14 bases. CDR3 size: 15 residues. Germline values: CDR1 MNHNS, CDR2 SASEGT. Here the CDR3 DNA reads TGTGCCAGCAGTGAAAGGGGTTTTGACAGCTATGGCTACACCTTC. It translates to CASSERGFDSYGYTF.

Written as DNA, the CDR3 is TGTGCCAGCAGTTACTTCGGGGTCACTGAAGCTTTCTTT. It encodes CASSYFGVTEAFF. J is TRBJ1-1 and V is TRBV6-5; D gene uncertain. The CDR3 runs to 13 residues. V lost 1 base and J 4 bases, leaving 7 bases between the germline ends. The germline CDR1 and CDR2 sequences are MNHEY and SVGAGI.